The 27 T cell receptor beta chains below come from one sample, sequenced in a study of T-cell memory formation after mild COVID-19. TCRdb ran MiXCR on the 5' RACE reads and lists one entry per CDR3 protein. The table has fewer than 150,000 distinct CDR3 sequences, about a sixth seen once. Sample: PBMCs or a T cell subset sorted from them (not recorded which). The receptors were sampled from a man between 18 and 29 years old who had mild COVID-19 (a few samples of this study predate the infection). Cell type and time point are not known.

V and J are TRBV2 and TRBJ1-2; 7 bases are shared with TRBD1. With V trimmed by 3 bases and J by 7 bases, 8 bases remained unmatched. The germline V gene encodes CDR1 SNHLY and CDR2 FYNNEI. The CDR3 totals 14 residues. CDR3 sequence reads: CASSEDRSSGGYTF. CDR3 DNA sequence: TGTGCCAGCAGTGAGGACAGGTCTTCGGGTGGCTACACCTTC.

This clonotype was seen more than once but under ten times. The genes are TRBV7-2 and TRBJ1-2; no clear D gene. Germline V CDR1 and CDR2: SGHTA, FQGNSA. This CDR3 comprises 12 residues. Trimming stripped 3 bases from V and 8 bases from J, with 10 bases between. The CDR3: CASSLDRHGYTF. The CDR3 DNA reads TGTGCCAGCAGCTTGGACCGGCACGGCTACACCTTC.

CDR3 DNA sequence: TGTGCCAGCAGCTTGTACCCTTACGGAGACTATGGCTACACCTTC. Protein sequence: CASSLYPYGDYGYTF. The genes are TRBV7-2 and TRBJ1-2; D remains ambiguous. This CDR3 has 15 amino acids. Trimming cost V 3 bases and J 3 bases, with 14 bases left between them. Germline V CDR1 and CDR2: SGHTA, FQGNSA.

The chain joins TRBV7-2 to TRBJ2-5, with D unclear. Trimming shortened V by 5 bases and J by 5 bases, and 9 bases separated the two germline ends. The CDR3 covers 12 residues. CDR1 and CDR2 (germline): SGHTA, FQGNSA. CDR3 sequence (DNA): TGTGCCAGCAGCCGTTTATGGGAGACCCAGTACTTC. This sequence encodes CASSRLWETQYF.

The V and J genes are TRBV6-6 and TRBJ2-7; 9 nucleotides align to TRBD2. Germline V CDR1 and CDR2: MNHNY, SVGAGI (reference sequence). CDR3 length: 15 residues. V dropped 5 bases and J dropped 0; count of bases not matched to a gene: 5. CDR3 coding DNA: TGTGCCAGCAGTAAAAGACTAGCGGACTCCTACGAGCAGTACTTC. Its translation: CASSKRLADSYEQYF.

This clonotype was seen only a few times. The chain combines TRBV7-2 with TRBJ1-4, with TRBD1 matching over 9 bases. V lost 2 bases and J lost 11; bases outside the gene matches: 3. The CDR3 totals 13 residues. In germline, CDR1 is SGHTA, CDR2 FQGNSA. CDR3 sequence (DNA): TGTGCCAGCAGCTTAAGGACAGGGGATAAACTGTTTTTT. Residues: CASSLRTGDKLFF.

The chain uses TRBV12-3 or TRBV12-4 and TRBJ1-2; 7 bases map to TRBD1. V lost 5 bases, J lost 13 bases, and 7 bases stayed unmatched. This CDR3 is built from 11 residues. The CDR3 is CASSETGPVTF. CDR3 DNA sequence: TGTGCCAGCAGTGAGACAGGGCCCGTCACCTTC.

This chain uses TRBV4-1 with TRBJ2-5; D remains unclear. There are 13 residues in the CDR3. The ends were cut back, 5 bases at V and 9 bases at J, with 16 bases in the middle. Germline loops: CDR1 MGHRA, CDR2 YSYEKL. CDR3 sequence reads: CASSVEWASAQYF. The CDR3 DNA reads TGCGCCAGCAGCGTTGAGTGGGCCTCGGCCCAGTACTTC.

CDR3 DNA sequence: TGTGCCACCAGTGATTTACAGGGGCGGCAAGAGACCCAGTACTTC. This sequence encodes CATSDLQGRQETQYF. The rearrangement links TRBV24-1 to TRBJ2-5; 7 bases are shared with TRBD1. The CDR3 is made up of 15 amino acids. Germline CDR1 is KGHDR and CDR2 is SFDVKD. After removal of 1 base from V and 2 bases from J, the junction contained 3 bases not matched to a gene.

The sample holds a few counts of this clonotype. A junction boundary mismatches the germline segment, possibly from a read error. The gene calls are TRBV12-3 or TRBV12-4 and TRBJ2-1; 10 bases fit TRBD2. This CDR3 spans 14 amino acids. This chain's CDR3 is CAGRASGGNNEQFF. CDR3 nucleotide sequence: TGCGCCGGACGGGCTAGCGGGGGAAACAATGAGCAGTTCTTC.

This clonotype has only a few counts. The CDR3 sequence is CATRGQMTYEQYF. As DNA, the CDR3 is TGTGCCACCCGAGGGCAGATGACCTACGAGCAGTACTTC. The chain joins TRBV6-1 to TRBJ2-7; maybe TRBD2 (5 bases). From germline, CDR1 is MNHNS and CDR2 SASEGT. This CDR3 comprises 13 residues. Trimming left V 10 bases short and J 2 bases short, with 15 bases between.

This clonotype has ten or more counts. The V call is TRBV7-2, the J call TRBJ1-1, with D hard to call. Trimming removed 1 base at V and 1 base at J, with 7 bases between. This CDR3 spans 14 amino acids. CDR1 is SGHTA, CDR2 FQGNSA, per germline. The CDR3 sequence: CASSLDYQNTEAFF. In DNA form, the CDR3 reads TGTGCCAGCAGCTTAGATTACCAGAACACTGAAGCTTTCTTT.

The CDR3 protein is CSASGEGTTNEQYV. In DNA form, the CDR3 reads TGCAGTGCTAGTGGGGAGGGGACTACCAACGAGCAGTACGTC. The chain is built from TRBV20-1 and TRBJ2-7; 7 bases align to TRBD2. V trimming: 3 bases; J trimming: 5 bases; junction bases outside the gene matches: 10. Germline CDR1 and CDR2: DFQATT and SNEGSKA (reference sequence). This CDR3 is 14 amino acids long.

This clonotype was counted a few times. The V and J genes are TRBV3-1 and TRBJ2-3; D may correspond to TRBD1 or TRBD2 (6 bases each). Trimming stripped 4 bases from V and 5 bases from J, with 19 bases between. This CDR3 spans 16 amino acids. The V gene's germline CDR1 is LGHDT and CDR2 YNNKEL (reference sequence). The CDR3 bases are TGTGCCAGCAGCCGTTCGGTGGGGGCCGGGGGAGATACGCAGTATTTT. Its translation: CASSRSVGAGGDTQYF.

There are a few counts of this clonotype. This chain links TRBV2 with TRBJ1-1, with D possibly TRBD1 on 5 matching bases. The CDR3 has 12 residues. The V and J ends lost 4 bases and 11 bases respectively, with 14 bases between them. Germline V gives CDR1 SNHLY, CDR2 FYNNEI. CDR3 DNA: TGTGCCAGCAGTGGGTTGGGGGTTCAGGCTTTCTTT. This codes for CASSGLGVQAFF.

The chain recombines TRBV5-1 with TRBJ2-3; D might be TRBD1 (6 bases). Per germline, CDR1 SGHRS and CDR2 YFSETQ. The CDR3 is 13 residues long. Between the trimmed V and J ends, which lost 6 bases and 4 bases, there was a span of 12 bases. The CDR3 DNA is TGCGCCAGCACCGAAGGACAGTCAGATACGCAGTATTTT. Its protein is CASTEGQSDTQYF.

The table lists this clonotype with a few counts. The chain is built from TRBV5-1 and TRBJ2-5, with D maybe TRBD1 (6 bases). This CDR3 has 14 residues. The germline V and J ends were trimmed by 6 bases and 2 bases, with 14 bases remaining between them. Germline CDR1 reads SGHRS; CDR2 reads YFSETQ. The CDR3 sequence is CASKYGQQQETQYF. CDR3 coding DNA: TGCGCCAGCAAGTACGGACAGCAGCAAGAGACCCAGTACTTC.

There are a few counts of this clonotype. The chain has TRBV3-1 and TRBJ2-4, with a possible D match to TRBD2 (5 bases). In germline, CDR1 is LGHDT, CDR2 YNNKEL (reference sequence). The length of the CDR3 is 17 residues. Trimming pared 1 base from V and 0 bases from J, leaving 13 bases between. CDR3 in amino acids: CASSQVRATLAKNIQYF. CDR3 DNA: TGTGCCAGCAGCCAAGTGCGGGCGACTCTAGCCAAAAACATTCAGTACTTC.

This clonotype was observed many times. The gene calls are TRBV23-1 and TRBJ2-5, with 7 bases aligning to TRBD1. TRBV23-1 is flagged as an ORF with uncertain function. The CDR3 has 15 residues. V lost 6 bases to trimming and J lost 2 bases; unmatched junction nucleotides: 9. CDR3 amino acids: CASRSGTEHQETQYF. Written as DNA, the CDR3 is TGCGCCAGCAGATCCGGGACAGAACATCAAGAGACCCAGTACTTC.

There are many counts of this clonotype. This chain joins TRBV5-1 and TRBJ2-2, with D unresolved. The germline V gene encodes CDR1 SGHRS and CDR2 YFSETQ. The CDR3 totals 13 residues. The V and J ends lost 3 bases and 5 bases respectively, with 8 bases between them. Here the CDR3 reads CASSSTLTGELFF. The CDR3 DNA reads TGCGCCAGCAGCTCCACTTTGACCGGGGAGCTGTTTTTT. The full variable domain, its missing parts supplied by reference TRBV5-1 and TRBJ2-2, is KAGVTQTPRYLIKTRGQQVTLSCSPISGHRSVSWYQQTPGQGLQFLFEYFSETQRNKGNFPGRFSGRQFSNSRSEMNVSTLELGDSALYLCASSSTLTGELFFGEGSRLTVL.

The chain has TRBV19 and TRBJ1-5; the D gene is possibly TRBD1 (5 bases). V was trimmed by 10 bases and J by 6 bases, leaving 16 bases between them. Germline assignment: CDR1 LNHDA and CDR2 SQIVND (reference sequence). CDR3 length equals 13 residues. The CDR3 nucleotides are TGTGCCACCCGCCGGGGGGAGGTTCAGCCCCAGCATTTT. Protein: CATRRGEVQPQHF.

The chain links TRBV4-3 to TRBJ2-1, with 9 bases identical to TRBD2. The CDR3 length is 18 residues. Germline loops: CDR1 LGHNA, CDR2 YSLEER. Trimming took 4 bases from V and 9 from J; bases not matched to a gene: 19. The CDR3 nucleotides are TGCGCCAGCAGCCCCCATGGAGGGTCGCGGGAGGGCCGGGTTGAGCAGTTCTTC. Translation gives CASSPHGGSREGRVEQFF.

The chain employs TRBV2 and TRBJ1-2; D perhaps matches TRBD1 (5 bases). The ends were cut back, 2 bases at V and 7 bases at J, with 17 bases in the middle. The length of the CDR3 is 15 residues. In germline, CDR1 is SNHLY, CDR2 FYNNEI. The CDR3 bases are TGTGCCAGCAGTGAATATCCAGCTCCAGGGAGTGGCTACACCTTC. Residues: CASSEYPAPGSGYTF.

This clonotype was found many times. This chain uses TRBV7-2 with TRBJ1-6; 8 bases fit TRBD1. The V gene's germline CDR1 is SGHTA and CDR2 FQGNSA. J was trimmed by 0 bases and V by 6 bases; bases with no gene match: 4. The CDR3 has 16 amino acids. The CDR3 here is CASRGQDVSYNSPLHF. CDR3 coding DNA: TGTGCCAGCAGGGGACAGGATGTCTCCTATAATTCACCCCTCCACTTT.

There are a few counts of this clonotype. The V gene is TRBV28, the J gene TRBJ1-2; no clear D. The CDR3 is 14 residues long. V was cut by 3 bases and J by 7 bases, with 15 bases left in between. Germline lookup yields CDR1 MDHEN and CDR2 SYDVKM. The CDR3 DNA reads TGTGCCAGCAGTTTTGCGCCCCATAGGGCTGGCTACACCTTC. Protein sequence: CASSFAPHRAGYTF.

This clonotype was counted between two and nine times. The chain links TRBV27 to TRBJ2-7; D uncertain. The CDR3 extends over 10 amino acids. Germline V gene sequence: CDR1 MNHEY, CDR2 SMNVEV (reference sequence). Trimming stripped 9 bases from V and 3 bases from J, with 6 bases between. The CDR3 nucleotides read TGTGCCAGGGCCCTCTACGAGCAGTACTTC. Amino acids: CARALYEQYF.

This clonotype has only one observation. V and J are TRBV20-1 and TRBJ2-3; no clear D. The CDR3 length is 13 residues. Trimming cost V 5 bases and J 3 bases, with 12 bases left between them. Germline V gives CDR1 DFQATT, CDR2 SNEGSKA (reference sequence). CDR3 in amino acids: CSALLGGTDTQYF. As DNA, the CDR3 is TGCAGTGCTCTGCTTGGTGGGACAGATACGCAGTATTTT.